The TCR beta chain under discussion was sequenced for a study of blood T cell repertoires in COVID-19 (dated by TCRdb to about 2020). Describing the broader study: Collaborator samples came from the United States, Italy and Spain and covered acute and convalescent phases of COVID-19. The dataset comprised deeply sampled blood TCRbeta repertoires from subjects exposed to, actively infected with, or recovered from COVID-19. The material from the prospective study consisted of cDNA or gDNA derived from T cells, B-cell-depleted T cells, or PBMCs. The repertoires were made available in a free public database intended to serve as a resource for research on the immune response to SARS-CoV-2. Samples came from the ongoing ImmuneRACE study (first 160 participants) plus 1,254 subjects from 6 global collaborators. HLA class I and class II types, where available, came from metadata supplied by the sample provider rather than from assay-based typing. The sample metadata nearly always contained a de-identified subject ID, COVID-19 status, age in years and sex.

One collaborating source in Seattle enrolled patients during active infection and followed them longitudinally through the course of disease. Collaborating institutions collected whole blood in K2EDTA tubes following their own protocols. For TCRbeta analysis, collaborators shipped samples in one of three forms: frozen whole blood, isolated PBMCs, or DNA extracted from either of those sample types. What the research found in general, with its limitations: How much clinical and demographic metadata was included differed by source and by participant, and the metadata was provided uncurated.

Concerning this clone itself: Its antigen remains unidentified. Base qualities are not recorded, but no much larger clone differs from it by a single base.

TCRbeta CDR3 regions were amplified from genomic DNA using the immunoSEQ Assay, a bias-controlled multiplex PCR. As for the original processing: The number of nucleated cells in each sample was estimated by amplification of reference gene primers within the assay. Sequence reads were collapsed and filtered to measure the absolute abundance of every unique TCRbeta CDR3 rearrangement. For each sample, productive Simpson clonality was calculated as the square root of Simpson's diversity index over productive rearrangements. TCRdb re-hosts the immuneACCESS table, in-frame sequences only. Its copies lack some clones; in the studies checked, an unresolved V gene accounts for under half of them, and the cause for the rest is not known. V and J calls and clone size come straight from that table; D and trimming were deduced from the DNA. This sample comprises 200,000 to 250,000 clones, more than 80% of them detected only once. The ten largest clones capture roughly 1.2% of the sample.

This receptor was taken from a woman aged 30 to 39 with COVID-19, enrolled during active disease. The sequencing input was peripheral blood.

The DNA reads TGTGCCAGCAGCGGAGCCCCACCGGGACAGGGGATGAATGAGCAGTTCTTC. It encodes CASSGAPPGQGMNEQFF. Recombination joined TRBV9 with TRBJ2-1, with 10 bases aligning to TRBD1. From a lookup of the germline V gene, CDR1 and CDR2 are SGDLS and YYNGEE. Measured from the cysteine to the phenylalanine, the CDR3 is 17 residues long. The retained sequence is limited to the CDR3, 51 bases, with the frame set at the first base. V is trimmed back by 3 bases and J by 7 bases, and the junction contains 13 bases that no gene match accounts for.